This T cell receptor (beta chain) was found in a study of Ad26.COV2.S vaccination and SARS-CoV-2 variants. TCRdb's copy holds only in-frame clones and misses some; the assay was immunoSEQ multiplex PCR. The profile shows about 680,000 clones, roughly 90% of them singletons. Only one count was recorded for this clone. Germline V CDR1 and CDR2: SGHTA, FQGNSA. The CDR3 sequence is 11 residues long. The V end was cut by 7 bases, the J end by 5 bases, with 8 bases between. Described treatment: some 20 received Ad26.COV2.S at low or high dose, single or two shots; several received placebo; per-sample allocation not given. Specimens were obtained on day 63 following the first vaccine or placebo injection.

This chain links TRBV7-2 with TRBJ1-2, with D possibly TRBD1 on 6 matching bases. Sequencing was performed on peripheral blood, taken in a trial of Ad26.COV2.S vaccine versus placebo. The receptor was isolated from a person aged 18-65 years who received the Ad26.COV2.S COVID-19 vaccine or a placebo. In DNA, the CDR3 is TGTGCCAGCACCACAGGGTATGGCTACACCTTC. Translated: CASTTGYGYTF.